These 32 T cell receptor beta chains originate from one sample sequenced in a study of T cell responses to AZD1222 COVID-19 vaccine. Sequencing used immunoSEQ multiplex PCR; TCRdb keeps in-frame clones, though not all of them. The table includes some 120,000 clones, about 85% detected once. The sequencing here drew on peripheral blood, taken on day 0 of AZD1222 vaccination. The origin of the receptors is an adult in good health.

This clone was counted only a few times. This chain joins TRBV6-5 and TRBJ1-6; tentatively, D is TRBD1 (6 bases). This CDR3 has 13 residues. In germline, CDR1 is MNHEY, CDR2 SVGAGI. V was clipped by 6 bases and J by 9 bases, with 12 bases between them. CDR3 residues: CASSNRDVSPLHF. The DNA of the CDR3 is TGTGCCAGCAGCAACAGGGACGTTTCACCCCTCCACTTT.

This chain connects TRBV28 to TRBJ2-3; 9 nucleotides match TRBD1. Trimming at V came to 6 bases and at J to 5 bases, leaving 12 bases not matched to a gene. The CDR3 runs to 16 residues. Germline lookup yields CDR1 MDHEN and CDR2 SYDVKM. CDR3 coding DNA: TGTGCCAGCAGCGGACAGGAGGACAGGGGCGAAGATACGCAGTATTTT. Translated: CASSGQEDRGEDTQYF.

The chain links TRBV6-2 or TRBV6-3 to TRBJ2-2; D is uncertain. Trimming shortened V by 4 bases and J by 5 bases, and 17 bases separated the two germline ends. CDR1 is MNHEY and CDR2 is SVGEGT in the germline V gene. The CDR3 sequence is 16 residues long. The CDR3 DNA follows: TGTGCCAGCAGTTCCGAGACCCTAGTGGGTACCGGGGAGCTGTTTTTT. Residues: CASSSETLVGTGELFF.

The chain combines TRBV5-4 with TRBJ2-1; perhaps TRBD1 as D (5 bases). The ends were cut back, 4 bases at V and 5 bases at J, with 16 bases in the middle. This CDR3 contains 15 residues. CDR1 is SGHNT and CDR2 is YYREEE in the germline V gene (reference sequence). CDR3 protein: CASSQDTLPNNEQFF. CDR3 bases: TGTGCCAGCAGCCAGGACACTCTACCAAACAATGAGCAGTTCTTC.

The chain recombines TRBV19 with TRBJ2-1; TRBD2 matches 13 bases. V trimming: 8 bases; J trimming: 6 bases; junction bases outside the gene matches: 4. Germline CDR1 and CDR2: LNHDA and SQIVND (reference sequence). The CDR3 length is 14 residues. The DNA of the CDR3 is TGTGCCAGTGGGACTAGCGGGGCCTTCAATGAGCAGTTCTTC. Its protein product is CASGTSGAFNEQFF.

This clone was counted a few times. CDR3 nucleotides: TGTGCCAGCAGCTTCGACAGGAACACTGAAGCTTTCTTT. Amino acid sequence: CASSFDRNTEAFF. The chain couples TRBV5-6 to TRBJ1-1, with a tentative D call TRBD1 (5 bases). The CDR3 runs to 13 residues. The V end was cut by 2 bases, the J end by 1 base, with 6 bases between. Germline CDR1 is SGHDT and CDR2 is YYEEEE.

This clone was seen only once. The genes are TRBV15 and TRBJ1-4, with 10 bases lining up with TRBD1. Trimming cost V 0 bases and J 5 bases; bases outside gene matches: 3. The V gene's germline CDR1 is LNHNV and CDR2 YYDKDF (reference sequence). CDR3 length equals 16 residues. The chain's CDR3 is CATSRDLGQGNEKLFF. The DNA of the CDR3 is TGTGCCACCAGCAGAGATCTGGGACAGGGGAATGAAAAACTGTTTTTT. Full variable domain (missing parts from reference TRBV15 and TRBJ1-4): DAMVIQNPRYQVTQFGKPVTLSCSQTLNHNVMYWYQQKSSQAPKLLFHYYDKDFNNEADTPDNFQSRRPNTSFCFLDIRSPGLGDTAMYLCATSRDLGQGNEKLFFGSGTQLSVL.

The V gene is TRBV7-8, the J gene TRBJ1-2; 8 bases are shared with TRBD1. The J segment lost 6 bases and the V segment lost 5 bases, leaving 17 bases of the junction unmatched. Germline CDR1 and CDR2: SGHVS and FQNEAQ. This CDR3 is 17 amino acids long. DNA of the CDR3: TGTGCCAGCAGCCTCCCCGGGGCAGGGGGCAAGAAGGATGGCTACACCTTC. Its translation: CASSLPGAGGKKDGYTF.

The V call is TRBV14, the J call TRBJ1-2; no clear D gene. CDR3 length: 13 residues. Germline CDR1 reads SGHDN; CDR2 reads FVKESK. V shed 4 bases and J shed 7 bases, with 13 bases lying between them. In DNA form, the CDR3 reads TGTGCCAGCAGCCTGGAGGTATTTGGTGGCTACACCTTC. The encoded protein is CASSLEVFGGYTF.

The rearrangement uses TRBV6-1 and TRBJ1-4, with no clear D. Trimming removed 4 bases from V and 2 bases from J, with 17 bases in between. CDR3 length: 17 amino acids. The V gene's germline CDR1 is MNHNS and CDR2 SASEGT. The CDR3 region has the DNA TGTGCCAGCAGTGGGAGTTATCAGGCGGCGACTAATGAAAAACTGTTTTTT. This encodes CASSGSYQAATNEKLFF.

This sequence joins TRBV4-2 and TRBJ1-2, with D hard to call. The V gene's germline CDR1 is LGHNA and CDR2 YNFKEQ. This CDR3 spans 13 amino acids. V was clipped by 1 base and J by 8 bases, with 11 bases between them. CDR3 DNA: TGTGCCAGCAGCCAAGTGGAAGGTTTAGGCTACACCTTC. Amino acids: CASSQVEGLGYTF.

The chain combines TRBV6-2 or TRBV6-3 with TRBJ1-5; D is perhaps TRBD1 (5 bases). CDR1 and CDR2 from the germline V gene are MNHEY and SVGEGT. The CDR3 is 13 residues long. V shed 2 bases and J shed 6 bases, with 8 bases lying between them. CDR3 amino acids: CASSYGGFQPQHF. The CDR3 coding sequence is TGTGCCAGCAGTTACGGGGGTTTTCAGCCCCAGCATTTT.

The chain uses TRBV6-5 and TRBJ2-5, with a possible D match to TRBD2 (5 bases). The germline gives CDR1 MNHEY, CDR2 SVGAGI. Trimming removed 6 bases at V and 1 base at J, with 12 bases between. This CDR3 is 14 amino acids long. The CDR3 sequence is CASSPSGPQETQYF. The CDR3, as DNA: TGTGCCAGCAGCCCCAGCGGCCCCCAAGAGACCCAGTACTTC.

The chain couples TRBV30 to TRBJ2-1; 7 bases line up with TRBD2. Germline V gene data show CDR1 as GTSNPN and CDR2 as SVGIG (reference sequence). With 3 bases clipped from V and 10 bases from J, the junction kept 12 bases outside the gene matches. The CDR3 spans 14 residues. The CDR3 here is CAWRRDYPRDEQFF. CDR3 nucleotides: TGTGCCTGGAGGAGGGACTATCCCCGGGACGAGCAGTTCTTC.

CDR3 sequence reads: CASSPNPLVPLHF. CDR3 DNA: TGTGCCAGCAGCCCAAACCCGCTGGTACCCCTCCACTTT. The V and J genes are TRBV16 and TRBJ1-6; unclear D gene. The CDR3 length is 13 residues. V lost 4 bases to trimming and J lost 12 bases, with 13 bases between them. CDR1 is KGHSY and CDR2 is FQNENV in the germline V gene.

In its sample, this clone was seen once. The chain combines TRBV4-1 with TRBJ1-6; no firm D call. The CDR3 runs to 15 residues. V shed 1 base and J shed 6 bases, with 10 bases lying between them. Per germline, CDR1 MGHRA and CDR2 YSYEKL. In DNA form, the CDR3 reads TGCGCCAGCAGCCAAGCATGGCAATCTAATTCACCCCTCCACTTT. This codes for CASSQAWQSNSPLHF.

The V gene is TRBV11-3, the J gene TRBJ2-7; D gene ambiguous. Germline assignment: CDR1 SGHNT and CDR2 YENEEA. V was pared by 5 bases and J by 5 bases, with 10 bases between. CDR3 size: 12 residues. Here the CDR3 reads CASSRNTDEQYF. DNA for the CDR3: TGTGCCAGCAGCCGTAACACCGACGAGCAGTACTTC.

V and J are TRBV2 and TRBJ1-1; D may be TRBD1 (6 bases). There are 14 residues in the CDR3. With 6 bases removed from V and 1 base from J, the gap between germline ends came to 12 bases. The germline gives CDR1 SNHLY, CDR2 FYNNEI. This chain's CDR3 is CASSERTANTEAFF. Here the CDR3 DNA reads TGTGCCAGCAGCGAAAGGACAGCGAACACTGAAGCTTTCTTT.

The V and J genes are TRBV19 and TRBJ1-5; D is ambiguous. Trimming took 3 bases from V and 3 from J, leaving 12 bases between them. The germline CDR1 and CDR2 sequences are LNHDA and SQIVND (reference sequence). The CDR3 is 15 residues long. The CDR3 spells CASSISGEPNQPQHF. In nucleotides, the CDR3 is TGTGCCAGTAGTATTAGCGGGGAACCCAATCAGCCCCAGCATTTT.

The gene calls are TRBV7-8 and TRBJ1-4; D remains ambiguous. CDR3 size: 15 residues. V was pared by 5 bases and J by 8 bases, with 18 bases between. Germline CDR1 and CDR2: SGHVS and FQNEAQ. The CDR3 nucleotides are TGTGCCAGCAGCCCATTCGGTGACCTCAGAGAAAAACTGTTTTTT. Protein: CASSPFGDLREKLFF.

The rearrangement uses TRBV6-5 and TRBJ1-2, with D possibly TRBD1 on 5 matching bases. CDR1 MNHEY and CDR2 SVGAGI come from the germline V gene. Trimming shortened V by 4 bases and J by 5 bases, and 17 bases separated the two germline ends. The CDR3 is 15 amino acids. CDR3 loop: CASSSHNSGPYGYTF. The DNA of the CDR3 is TGTGCCAGCAGTTCCCACAACTCAGGGCCTTATGGCTACACCTTC.

This rearrangement joins TRBV28 to TRBJ1-5; D is uncertain. V was cut by 3 bases and J by 7 bases, with 7 bases left in between. CDR1 is MDHEN, CDR2 SYDVKM, per germline. The CDR3 has 12 amino acids. CDR3 bases: TGTGCCAGCAGTTTGATTCGGCAGCCCCAGCATTTT. Translation gives CASSLIRQPQHF. The entire variable domain, with the rest obtained from reference TRBV28 and TRBJ1-5, is as follows: DVKVTQSSRYLVKRTGEKVFLECVQDMDHENMFWYRQDPGLGLRLIYFSYDVKMKEKGDIPEGYSVSREKKERFSLILESASTNQTSMYLCASSLIRQPQHFGDGTRLSIL.

The rearrangement joins TRBV2 to TRBJ1-4; no clear D gene. Germline loops: CDR1 SNHLY, CDR2 FYNNEI. CDR3 length: 15 residues. V lost 4 bases and J 8 bases, leaving 17 bases between the germline ends. CDR3: CASSGGLGSPEKLFF. In DNA, the CDR3 is TGTGCCAGCAGTGGAGGGTTGGGCAGTCCCGAAAAACTGTTTTTT.

The chain joins TRBV20-1 to TRBJ2-7; TRBD2 agrees at 10 bases. Germline V CDR1 and CDR2: DFQATT, SNEGSKA (reference sequence). This CDR3 has 15 amino acids. The junction had 7 bases not matched to a gene; V was cut back by 3 bases and J by 2 bases. In DNA, the CDR3 is TGCAGTGCTAGTAAACTAGCGGGGACGGCCTACGAGCAGTACTTC. Protein sequence: CSASKLAGTAYEQYF.

J is TRBJ1-3 and V is TRBV19; D uncertain. This CDR3 is built from 14 residues. Trimming cost V 6 bases and J 0 bases, with 9 bases left between them. The germline CDR1 and CDR2 sequences are LNHDA and SQIVND (reference sequence). CDR3 sequence (DNA): TGTGCCAGTAGCCCGCACTCCTCTGGAAACACCATATATTTT. Protein sequence: CASSPHSSGNTIYF. The entire variable domain, with the rest obtained from reference TRBV19 and TRBJ1-3, is as follows: DGGITQSPKYLFRKEGQNVTLSCEQNLNHDAMYWYRQDPGQGLRLIYYSQIVNDFQKGDIAEGYSVSREKKESFPLTVTSAQKNPTAFYLCASSPHSSGNTIYFGEGSWLTVV.

The J gene is TRBJ1-4, the V gene TRBV7-2, with 7 nucleotides matching TRBD1. The CDR3 loop spans 15 amino acids. V lost 4 bases and J lost 7; bases outside the gene matches: 9. The germline gives CDR1 SGHTA, CDR2 FQGNSA. CDR3 residues: CASSSAGGYREKLFF. Here the CDR3 DNA reads TGTGCCAGCAGCTCCGCAGGGGGATATCGTGAAAAACTGTTTTTT.

This clone occurred a few times. This chain uses TRBV6-4 with TRBJ2-3, with unresolved D. The CDR3 covers 14 residues. The germline gives CDR1 MRHNA, CDR2 SNTAGT. V lost 4 bases and J 2 bases, leaving 10 bases between the germline ends. CDR3 sequence (DNA): TGTGCCAGCAGTGTACGGCCCGACACAGATACGCAGTATTTT. Translated, it gives CASSVRPDTDTQYF.

As DNA, the CDR3 is TGTGCCAGTGAGGTTGGCAATCAGCCCCAGCATTTT. It translates to CASEVGNQPQHF. The J gene is TRBJ1-5, the V gene TRBV28, with D uncertain. Germline-derived CDR1 and CDR2 are MDHEN and SYDVKM. The CDR3 has 12 residues. V was shortened by 9 bases and J by 2 bases, with 8 bases between the two germline ends.

The CDR3 loop reads CASSGPGAGEKLFF. The CDR3 region has the DNA TGTGCCAGCAGTGGACCAGGGGCTGGGGAAAAACTGTTTTTT. V and J are TRBV25-1 and TRBJ1-4; D might be TRBD1 (6 bases). V was cut by 4 bases and J by 8 bases, with 14 bases left in between. Germline values: CDR1 MGHDK, CDR2 SYGVNS. The CDR3 has 14 amino acids.

V gene TRBV7-9 combines with J gene TRBJ1-3, with D hard to call. The CDR3 has 18 amino acids. Trimming pared 6 bases from V and 4 bases from J, leaving 25 bases between. The germline gives CDR1 SEHNR, CDR2 FQNEAQ (reference sequence). This chain's CDR3 is CASRSPGLGLPGGNTIYF. CDR3 bases: TGTGCCAGCAGATCTCCCGGGCTAGGGCTTCCCGGAGGAAACACCATATATTTT. Supplemented by reference TRBV7-9 and TRBJ1-3, the full variable domain reads DTGVSQNPRHKITKRGQNVTFRCDPISEHNRLYWYRQTLGQGPEFLTYFQNEAQLEKSRLLSDRFSAERPKGSFSTLEIQRTEQGDSAMYLCASRSPGLGLPGGNTIYFGEGSWLTVV.

In its sample, this clone was seen once. The chain employs TRBV7-9 and TRBJ1-1, with unresolved D. The CDR3 is 15 amino acids. Germline CDR1 and CDR2: SEHNR and FQNEAQ (reference sequence). Trimming shortened V by 1 base and J by 0 bases, and 9 bases separated the two germline ends. CDR3 loop: CASSLVGSMNTEAFF. CDR3 sequence (DNA): TGTGCCAGCAGCTTAGTGGGCAGCATGAACACTGAAGCTTTCTTT. The full variable domain, rest sourced from reference TRBV7-9 and TRBJ1-1, is DTGVSQNPRHKITKRGQNVTFRCDPISEHNRLYWYRQTLGQGPEFLTYFQNEAQLEKSRLLSDRFSAERPKGSFSTLEIQRTEQGDSAMYLCASSLVGSMNTEAFFGQGTRLTVV.

V and J are TRBV24-1 and TRBJ2-2; possible D gene TRBD2, 5 bases. The germline V gene has CDR1 KGHDR and CDR2 SFDVKD. Trimming took off 9 bases at V and 0 bases at J, with 10 bases between the two ends. This CDR3 contains 14 residues. This CDR3 is CATRPSTNTGELFF. The CDR3 DNA reads as TGTGCCACCCGTCCTAGCACGAACACCGGGGAGCTGTTTTTT.